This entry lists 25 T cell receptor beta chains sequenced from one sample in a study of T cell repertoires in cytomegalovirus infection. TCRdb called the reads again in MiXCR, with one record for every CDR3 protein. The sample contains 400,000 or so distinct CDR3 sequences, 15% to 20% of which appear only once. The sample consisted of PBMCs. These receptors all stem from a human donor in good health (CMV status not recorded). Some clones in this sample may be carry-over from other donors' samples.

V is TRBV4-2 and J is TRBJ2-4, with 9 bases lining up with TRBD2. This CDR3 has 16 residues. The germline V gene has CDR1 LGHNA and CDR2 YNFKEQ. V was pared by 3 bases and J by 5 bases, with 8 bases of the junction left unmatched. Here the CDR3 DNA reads TGTGCCAGCAGCCAGCGGGGGGGACGGTGGGAAAACATTCAGTACTTC. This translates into CASSQRGGRWENIQYF.

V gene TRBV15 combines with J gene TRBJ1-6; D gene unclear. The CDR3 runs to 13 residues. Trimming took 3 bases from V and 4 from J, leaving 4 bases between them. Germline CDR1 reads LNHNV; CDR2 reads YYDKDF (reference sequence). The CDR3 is CATSRVYNSPLHF. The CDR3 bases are TGTGCCACCAGCAGGGTGTATAATTCACCCCTCCACTTT.

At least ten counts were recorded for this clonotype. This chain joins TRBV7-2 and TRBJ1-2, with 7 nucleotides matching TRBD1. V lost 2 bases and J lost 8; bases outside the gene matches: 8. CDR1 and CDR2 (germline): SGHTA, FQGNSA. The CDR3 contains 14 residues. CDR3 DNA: TGTGCCAGCAGCTTAAATACAGGGGCCTTCGGCTACACCTTC. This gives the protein CASSLNTGAFGYTF.

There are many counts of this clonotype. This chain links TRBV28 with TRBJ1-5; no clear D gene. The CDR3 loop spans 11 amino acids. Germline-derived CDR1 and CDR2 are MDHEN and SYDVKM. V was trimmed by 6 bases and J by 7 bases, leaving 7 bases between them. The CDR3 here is CASRGAQPQHF. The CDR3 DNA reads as TGTGCCAGCAGGGGAGCCCAGCCCCAGCATTTT.

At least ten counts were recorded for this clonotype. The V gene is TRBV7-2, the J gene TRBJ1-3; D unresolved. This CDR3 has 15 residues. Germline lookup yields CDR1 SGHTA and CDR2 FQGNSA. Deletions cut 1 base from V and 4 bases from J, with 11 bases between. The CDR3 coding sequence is TGTGCCAGCAGCTTAGAATCCCTGGGAGGAAACACCATATATTTT. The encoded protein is CASSLESLGGNTIYF.

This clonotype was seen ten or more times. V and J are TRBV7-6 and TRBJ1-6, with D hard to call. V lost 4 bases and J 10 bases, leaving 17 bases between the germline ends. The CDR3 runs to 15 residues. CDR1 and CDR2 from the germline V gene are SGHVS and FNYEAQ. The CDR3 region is CASSSIRAGGSPLHF. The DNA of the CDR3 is TGTGCCAGCAGCTCCATAAGGGCAGGAGGATCACCCCTCCACTTT.

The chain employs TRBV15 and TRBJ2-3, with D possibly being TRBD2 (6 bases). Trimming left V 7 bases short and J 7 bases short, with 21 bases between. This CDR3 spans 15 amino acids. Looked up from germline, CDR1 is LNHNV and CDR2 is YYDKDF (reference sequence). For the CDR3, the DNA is TGTGCCACCACCCGGAGGGCCCCCGGGGTAAATACGCAGTATTTT. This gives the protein CATTRRAPGVNTQYF.

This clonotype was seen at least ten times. Here the CDR3 DNA reads TGTGCCAGCAGCTTAGCAGGTCGGCTAGCAGGTGAGCAGTTCTTC. The encoded protein is CASSLAGRLAGEQFF. V gene TRBV7-8 combines with J gene TRBJ2-1; D might be TRBD2 (5 bases). The CDR3 sequence is 15 residues long. Germline V gene data show CDR1 as SGHVS and CDR2 as FQNEAQ. With 0 bases removed from V and 9 bases from J, the gap between germline ends came to 15 bases.

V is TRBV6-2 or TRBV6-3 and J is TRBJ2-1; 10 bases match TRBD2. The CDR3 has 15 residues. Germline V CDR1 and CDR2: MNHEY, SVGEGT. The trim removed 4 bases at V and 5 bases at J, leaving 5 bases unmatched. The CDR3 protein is CASSWLAGDHNEQFF. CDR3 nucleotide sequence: TGTGCCAGCAGTTGGCTAGCGGGAGACCACAATGAGCAGTTCTTC.

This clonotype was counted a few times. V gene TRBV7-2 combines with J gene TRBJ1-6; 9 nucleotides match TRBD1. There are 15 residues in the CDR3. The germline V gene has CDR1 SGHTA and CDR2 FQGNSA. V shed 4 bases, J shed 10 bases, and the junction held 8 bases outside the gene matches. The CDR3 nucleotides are TGTGCCAGCAGCTACATCACAGGGGGCGGATCACCCCTCCACTTT. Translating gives CASSYITGGGSPLHF. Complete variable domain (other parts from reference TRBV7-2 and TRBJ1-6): GAGVSQSPSNKVTEKGKDVELRCDPISGHTALYWYRQSLGQGLEFLIYFQGNSAPDKSGLPSDRFSAERTGGSVSTLTIQRTQQEDSAVYLCASSYITGGGSPLHFGNGTRLTVT.

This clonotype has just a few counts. CDR3 loop: CASSYAGSTLHF. The CDR3 DNA sequence: TGTGCCAGCAGTTACGCAGGGTCCACCCTCCACTTT. The rearrangement joins TRBV6-6 to TRBJ1-6, with a possible D match to TRBD1 (5 bases). Germline values: CDR1 MNHNY, CDR2 SVGAGI (reference sequence). The V end was cut by 2 bases, the J end by 14 bases, with 10 bases between. This CDR3 has 12 residues.

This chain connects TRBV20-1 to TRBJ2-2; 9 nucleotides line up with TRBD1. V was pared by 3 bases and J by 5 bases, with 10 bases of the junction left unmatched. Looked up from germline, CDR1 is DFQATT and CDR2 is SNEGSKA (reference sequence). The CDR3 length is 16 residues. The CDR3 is CSASAGGQGWTGELFF. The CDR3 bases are TGCAGTGCTAGTGCGGGTGGACAGGGGTGGACCGGGGAGCTGTTTTTT.

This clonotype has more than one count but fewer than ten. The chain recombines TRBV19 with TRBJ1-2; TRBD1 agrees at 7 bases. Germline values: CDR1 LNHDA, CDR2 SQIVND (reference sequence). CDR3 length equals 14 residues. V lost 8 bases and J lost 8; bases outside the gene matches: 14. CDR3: CASCTRGGGGGYTF. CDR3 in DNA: TGTGCCAGTTGCACCCGCGGAGGGGGCGGCGGCTACACCTTC.

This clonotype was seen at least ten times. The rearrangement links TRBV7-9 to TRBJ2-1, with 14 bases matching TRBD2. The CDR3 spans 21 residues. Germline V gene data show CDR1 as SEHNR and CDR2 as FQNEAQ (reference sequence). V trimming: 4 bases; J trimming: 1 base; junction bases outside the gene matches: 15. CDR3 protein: CASSSTRPGLAGEHSYNEQFF. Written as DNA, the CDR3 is TGTGCCAGCAGCTCCACCAGGCCGGGACTAGCGGGAGAGCATTCCTACAATGAGCAGTTCTTC.

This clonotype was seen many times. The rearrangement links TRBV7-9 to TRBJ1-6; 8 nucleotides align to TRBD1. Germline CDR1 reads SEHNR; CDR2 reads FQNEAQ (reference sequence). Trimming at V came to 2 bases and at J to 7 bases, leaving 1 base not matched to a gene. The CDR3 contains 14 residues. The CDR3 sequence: CASSLRQGNSPLHF. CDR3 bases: TGTGCCAGCAGCTTAAGACAGGGGAATTCACCCCTCCACTTT.

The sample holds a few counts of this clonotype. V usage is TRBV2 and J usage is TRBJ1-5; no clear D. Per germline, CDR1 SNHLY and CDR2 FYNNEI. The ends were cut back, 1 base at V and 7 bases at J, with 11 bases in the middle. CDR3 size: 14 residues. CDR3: CASSEGVSSQPQHF. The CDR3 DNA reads TGTGCCAGCAGTGAAGGGGTCAGCTCCCAGCCCCAGCATTTT.

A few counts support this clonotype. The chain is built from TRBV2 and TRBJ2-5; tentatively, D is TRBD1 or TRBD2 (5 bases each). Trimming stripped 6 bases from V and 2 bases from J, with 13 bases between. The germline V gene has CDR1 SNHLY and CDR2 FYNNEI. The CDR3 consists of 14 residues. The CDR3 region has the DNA TGTGCCAGCAGCCGGGACGGTGAACAAGAGACCCAGTACTTC. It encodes CASSRDGEQETQYF.

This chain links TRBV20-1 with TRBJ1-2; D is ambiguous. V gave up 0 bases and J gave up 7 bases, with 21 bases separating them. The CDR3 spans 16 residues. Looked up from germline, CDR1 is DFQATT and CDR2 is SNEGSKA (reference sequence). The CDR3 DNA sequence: TGCAGTGCTAGAGATCCCTACCTAGTCTTGCAATCTGGCTACACCTTC. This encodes CSARDPYLVLQSGYTF.

Here the CDR3 DNA reads TGTGCCAGCAGTTACTCGCATCGGGATACGCAGTATTTT. This gives the protein CASSYSHRDTQYF. V usage is TRBV6-6 and J usage is TRBJ2-3; D call uncertain. The length of the CDR3 is 13 residues. The germline V gene encodes CDR1 MNHNY and CDR2 SVGAGI (reference sequence). The germline V and J ends were trimmed by 0 bases and 6 bases, with 7 bases remaining between them.

The CDR3 is CASKLGGAGNTEAFF. The CDR3 nucleotides read TGTGCCAGCAAATTGGGGGGAGCGGGGAACACTGAAGCTTTCTTT. J is TRBJ1-1 and V is TRBV6-5; the D gene is possibly TRBD1 (5 bases). V was pared by 7 bases and J by 1 base, with 16 bases between. The CDR3 consists of 15 residues. Germline CDR1 MNHEY, CDR2 SVGAGI.

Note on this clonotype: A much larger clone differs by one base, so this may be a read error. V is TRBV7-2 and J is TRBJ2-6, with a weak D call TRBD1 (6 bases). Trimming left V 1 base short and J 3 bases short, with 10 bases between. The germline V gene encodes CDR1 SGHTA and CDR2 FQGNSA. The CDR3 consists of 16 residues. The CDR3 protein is CASSLDDRYGANVLTF. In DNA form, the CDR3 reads TGTGCCAGCAGCTTAGACGACAGGTATGGGGCCAACGTCCTGACTTTC. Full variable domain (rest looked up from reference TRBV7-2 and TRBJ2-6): GAGVSQSPSNKVTEKGKDVELRCDPISGHTALYWYRQSLGQGLEFLIYFQGNSAPDKSGLPSDRFSAERTGGSVSTLTIQRTQQEDSAVYLCASSLDDRYGANVLTFGAGSRLTVL.

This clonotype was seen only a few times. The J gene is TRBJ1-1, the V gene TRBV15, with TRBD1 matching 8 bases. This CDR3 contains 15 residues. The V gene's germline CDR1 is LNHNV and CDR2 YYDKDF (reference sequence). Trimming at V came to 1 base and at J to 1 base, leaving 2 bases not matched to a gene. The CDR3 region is CATSRGGTGNTEAFF. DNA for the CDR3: TGTGCCACCAGCAGAGGTGGGACAGGGAACACTGAAGCTTTCTTT.

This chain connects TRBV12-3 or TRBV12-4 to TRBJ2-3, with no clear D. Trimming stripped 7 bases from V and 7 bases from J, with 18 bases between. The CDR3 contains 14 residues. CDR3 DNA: TGTGCCAGCAACGACACGGCAAGAACATATACGCAGTATTTT. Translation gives CASNDTARTYTQYF.

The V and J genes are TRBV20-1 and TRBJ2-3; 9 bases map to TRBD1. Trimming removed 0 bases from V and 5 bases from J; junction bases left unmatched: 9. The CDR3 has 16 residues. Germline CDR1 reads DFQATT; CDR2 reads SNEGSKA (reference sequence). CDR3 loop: CSARDRGTGWGDTQYF. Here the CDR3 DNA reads TGCAGTGCTAGAGATCGGGGGACAGGGTGGGGAGATACGCAGTATTTT.

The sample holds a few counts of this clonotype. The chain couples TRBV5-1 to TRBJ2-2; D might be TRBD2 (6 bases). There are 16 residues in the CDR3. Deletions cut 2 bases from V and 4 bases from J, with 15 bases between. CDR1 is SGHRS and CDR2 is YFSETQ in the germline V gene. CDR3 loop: CASSFAPGRVTGELFF. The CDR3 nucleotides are TGCGCCAGCAGCTTTGCACCCGGGAGAGTCACCGGGGAGCTGTTTTTT.